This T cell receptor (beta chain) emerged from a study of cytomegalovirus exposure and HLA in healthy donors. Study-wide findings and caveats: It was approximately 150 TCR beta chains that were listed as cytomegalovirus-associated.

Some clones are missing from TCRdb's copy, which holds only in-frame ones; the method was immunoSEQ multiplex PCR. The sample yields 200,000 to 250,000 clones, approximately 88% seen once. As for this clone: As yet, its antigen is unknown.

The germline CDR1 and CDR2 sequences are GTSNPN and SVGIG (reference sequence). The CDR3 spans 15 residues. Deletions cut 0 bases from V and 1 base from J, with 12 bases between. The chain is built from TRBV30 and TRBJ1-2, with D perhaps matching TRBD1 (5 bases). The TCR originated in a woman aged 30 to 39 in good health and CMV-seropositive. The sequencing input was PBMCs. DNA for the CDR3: TGTGCCTGGAGTGTACGGGGGACCCTTAACTATGGCTACACCTTC. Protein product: CAWSVRGTLNYGYTF.